This record covers a single T cell receptor beta chain. The antigen is not known. The TRB libraries of cDNA were built by UMI-labeled 5' RACE. TCRdb reprocessed the 5' RACE reads and reports one entry per CDR3 protein, with no DNA. With tens of thousands of distinct CDR3 sequences in the sample, the ten largest clones hold roughly 1.5%. The source of the sample is a study of CXCR3-negative and CXCR3-positive naive CD8 T cells. Points from the study as a whole: Memory cells diverged, while naive CXCR3-positive and CXCR3-negative cells had similar TRBV-TRBJ usage.

Germline loops: CDR1 SGHVS, CDR2 FNYEAQ. CDR3 length: 19 residues. The TCR comes from a human donor in good health. Some clones in this sample may be carry-over from other donors' samples. Sequencing input: naive CXCR3- CD8+ T cells from blood. Subset: CD45RO-CCR7+CD27+CD95- naive CD8+ T cells lacking CXCR3 (TNR3-). V gene TRBV7-6 combines with J gene TRBJ2-3; no DNA is available, so the TRBD2 call from TCRdb remains unchecked. The chain's CDR3 is CASSLNRLAGVSWTDTQYF.